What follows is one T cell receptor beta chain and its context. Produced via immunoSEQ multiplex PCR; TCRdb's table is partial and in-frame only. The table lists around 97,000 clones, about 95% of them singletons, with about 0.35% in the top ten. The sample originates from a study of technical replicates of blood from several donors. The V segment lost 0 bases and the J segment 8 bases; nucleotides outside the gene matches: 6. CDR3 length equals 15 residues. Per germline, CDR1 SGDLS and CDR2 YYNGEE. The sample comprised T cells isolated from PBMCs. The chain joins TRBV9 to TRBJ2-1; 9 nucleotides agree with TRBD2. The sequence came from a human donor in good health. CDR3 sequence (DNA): TGTGCCAGCAGCGTAGCTAGCGGGATTCTCGATGAGCAGTTCTTC. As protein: CASSVASGILDEQFF. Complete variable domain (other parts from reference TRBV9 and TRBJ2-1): DSGVTQTPKHLITATGQRVTLRCSPRSGDLSVYWYQQSLDQGLQFLIQYYNGEERAKGNILERFSAQQFPDLHSELNLSSLELGDSALYFCASSVASGILDEQFFGPGTRLTVL.